Each of the 25 T cell receptor beta chains below was sequenced from the same sample in a study of blood T cell repertoires in COVID-19. The assay was immunoSEQ multiplex PCR, and TCRdb's table has in-frame clones only and misses some. The sample yields hundreds of thousands of clones, roughly 87% seen once. Sequences were obtained from PBMCs or T cells enriched from blood (not recorded which). The receptors come from a woman under 30 with acute COVID-19.

The gene calls are TRBV10-3 and TRBJ1-6; D unclear. Trimming took off 3 bases at V and 15 bases at J, with 15 bases between the two ends. The CDR3 is 13 residues long. The V gene's germline CDR1 is ENHRY and CDR2 SYGVKD. The chain's CDR3 is CAISDKEGGYLHF. In DNA form, the CDR3 reads TGTGCCATCAGTGATAAGGAGGGTGGGTACCTCCACTTT.

This chain links TRBV9 with TRBJ1-3, with D perhaps TRBD1 (6 bases). Trimming cost V 0 bases and J 2 bases, with 9 bases left between them. This CDR3 has 15 amino acids. The germline CDR1 and CDR2 sequences are SGDLS and YYNGEE. The CDR3 region has the DNA TGTGCCAGCAGCGTAGGTAGGGGGACTGGAAACACCATATATTTT. This sequence encodes CASSVGRGTGNTIYF.

The rearrangement uses TRBV5-1 and TRBJ1-4; D remains ambiguous. The CDR3 loop spans 16 amino acids. Germline CDR1 is SGHRS and CDR2 is YFSETQ. V shed 0 bases and J shed 0 bases, with 9 bases lying between them. CDR3 residues: CASSLEAATTNEKLFF. The CDR3, as DNA: TGCGCCAGCAGCTTGGAGGCGGCCACAACTAATGAAAAACTGTTTTTT. The whole variable domain, remainder taken from reference TRBV5-1 and TRBJ1-4, is KAGVTQTPRYLIKTRGQQVTLSCSPISGHRSVSWYQQTPGQGLQFLFEYFSETQRNKGNFPGRFSGRQFSNSRSEMNVSTLELGDSALYLCASSLEAATTNEKLFFGSGTQLSVL.

The V call is TRBV28, the J call TRBJ1-2; 9 nucleotides align to TRBD1. Germline V lookup: CDR1 MDHEN, CDR2 SYDVKM. There are 14 residues in the CDR3. V lost 5 bases and J lost 4; bases outside the gene matches: 5. CDR3 residues: CASSGQGYSYGYTF. The CDR3 DNA follows: TGTGCCAGCAGTGGACAGGGGTATAGCTATGGCTACACCTTC.

The rearrangement uses TRBV18 and TRBJ1-1, with D possibly TRBD1 on 5 matching bases. The CDR3 consists of 16 residues. Germline CDR1 KGHSH, CDR2 LQKENI. V lost 10 bases, J lost 6 bases, and 27 bases lay in between. The CDR3 DNA reads TGTGCCACTTCACCGGGGCCCGCCCAGCAGACCCCTGAAGCTTTCTTT. Amino acid sequence: CATSPGPAQQTPEAFF. The full variable domain, with the rest looked up from reference TRBV18 and TRBJ1-1, is NAGVMQNPRHLVRRRGQEARLRCSPMKGHSHVYWYRQLPEEGLKFMVYLQKENIIDESGMPKERFSAEFPKEGPSILRIQQVVRGDSAAYFCATSPGPAQQTPEAFFGQGTRLTVV.

Points on this clone: Other DNA sequences from this sample encode an identical CDR3 as well. The V call is TRBV9, the J call TRBJ2-7; D unresolved. CDR3 length equals 12 residues. Per germline, CDR1 SGDLS and CDR2 YYNGEE. V gave up 0 bases and J gave up 6 bases, with 7 bases separating them. CDR3 sequence reads: CASSVGAGEQYF. Here the CDR3 DNA reads TGTGCCAGCAGCGTAGGGGCCGGCGAGCAGTACTTC. Full variable domain (remainder filled in from reference TRBV9 and TRBJ2-7): DSGVTQTPKHLITATGQRVTLRCSPRSGDLSVYWYQQSLDQGLQFLIQYYNGEERAKGNILERFSAQQFPDLHSELNLSSLELGDSALYFCASSVGAGEQYFGPGTRLTVT.

This clone is a singleton in its sample. This rearrangement joins TRBV10-1 to TRBJ2-5, with 7 bases matching TRBD2. In germline, CDR1 is WNHNN, CDR2 SYGVQD (reference sequence). The trim removed 3 bases at V and 3 bases at J, leaving 7 bases unmatched. This CDR3 is built from 15 residues. The CDR3 loop reads CASSEGSGGKETQYF. The CDR3 DNA follows: TGCGCCAGCAGTGAAGGTTCGGGGGGAAAAGAGACCCAGTACTTC.

DNA of the CDR3: TGTGCCAGCAGTTACGACAGGGGGGGATCCTACGAGCAGTACTTC. Amino acid sequence: CASSYDRGGSYEQYF. The chain is built from TRBV6-5 and TRBJ2-7; 9 bases match TRBD1. V shed 2 bases, J shed 1 base, and the junction held 3 bases outside the gene matches. The CDR3 extends over 15 amino acids. In germline, CDR1 is MNHEY, CDR2 SVGAGI.

The V and J genes are TRBV4-1 and TRBJ2-7; a possible D gene is TRBD2 (5 bases). The CDR3 covers 13 residues. V was pared by 4 bases and J by 5 bases, with 12 bases between. CDR1 and CDR2 from the germline V gene are MGHRA and YSYEKL. In nucleotides, the CDR3 is TGCGCCAGCAGCCGGACCACTAGAAACGAGCAGTACTTC. Translation gives CASSRTTRNEQYF.

V is TRBV5-1 and J is TRBJ1-2, with a weak D call TRBD1 (5 bases). V lost 1 base, J lost 4 bases, and 11 bases lay in between. The germline V gene encodes CDR1 SGHRS and CDR2 YFSETQ. The CDR3 is 14 residues long. For the CDR3, the DNA is TGCGCCAGCAGCTTGATTGGGGGAGGCTATGGCTACACCTTC. It translates to CASSLIGGGYGYTF.

V and J are TRBV10-1 and TRBJ2-5, with 8 bases lining up with TRBD1. Germline trimming cut 0 bases from V and 3 bases from J; bases unmatched to any gene: 3. CDR1 WNHNN and CDR2 SYGVQD come from the germline V gene (reference sequence). This CDR3 has 15 residues. CDR3 bases: TGCGCCAGCAGTGAGTCGCCGACAGGGGAAGAGACCCAGTACTTC. It is translated as CASSESPTGEETQYF.

The chain links TRBV6-1 to TRBJ1-5, with no clear D. CDR1 and CDR2 from the germline V gene are MNHNS and SASEGT. The CDR3 is 15 amino acids. Trimming shortened V by 2 bases and J by 0 bases, and 8 bases separated the two germline ends. Here the CDR3 DNA reads TGTGCCAGCAGTGAAAGAGCAGGTAGCAATCAGCCCCAGCATTTT. As protein: CASSERAGSNQPQHF.

The CDR3 DNA sequence: TGTGCCAGCAGCTTAGTTCCCAGGACTAGCACAGATACGCAGTATTTT. Its translation is CASSLVPRTSTDTQYF. J is TRBJ2-3 and V is TRBV7-2; D is possibly TRBD2 (5 bases). V lost 1 base and J lost 0, with 11 bases in between. Germline CDR1 is SGHTA and CDR2 is FQGNSA. CDR3 length equals 16 residues.

This sequence joins TRBV5-6 and TRBJ2-2; 8 bases are shared with TRBD1. The CDR3 totals 15 residues. Germline V gene sequence: CDR1 SGHDT, CDR2 YYEEEE. J gave up 6 bases and V 2 bases, and 6 bases lay outside the gene matches. The CDR3 sequence: CASSLPGQGAGELFF. CDR3 DNA sequence: TGTGCCAGCAGCTTACCTGGACAGGGTGCCGGGGAGCTGTTTTTT.

V gene TRBV2 combines with J gene TRBJ2-5; TRBD1 is a possible D gene (5 bases). Germline CDR1 and CDR2: SNHLY and FYNNEI. The CDR3 loop spans 11 amino acids. The V and J ends lost 9 bases and 3 bases respectively, with 8 bases between them. CDR3 sequence reads: CASTGEETQYF. The CDR3 DNA reads TGTGCCAGTACAGGAGAAGAGACCCAGTACTTC.

This chain connects TRBV28 to TRBJ1-2, with 11 bases aligning to TRBD1. Unmatched junction bases numbered 5, after V lost 6 bases and J lost 5 bases. The CDR3 extends over 14 amino acids. Germline CDR1 reads MDHEN; CDR2 reads SYDVKM. The CDR3 here is CASSPGTGGYGYTF. The DNA of the CDR3 is TGTGCCAGCAGCCCAGGGACAGGGGGGTATGGCTACACCTTC.

The CDR3 DNA reads as TGTGCCAGCTCTCAACAGGATAGCAATCAGCCCCAGCATTTT. It specifies CASSQQDSNQPQHF. The rearrangement uses TRBV2 and TRBJ1-5; possible D gene TRBD1, 5 bases. Trimming stripped 8 bases from V and 0 bases from J, with 11 bases between. The germline V gene encodes CDR1 SNHLY and CDR2 FYNNEI. This CDR3 region has 14 residues. The whole variable domain, filled in from reference TRBV2 and TRBJ1-5, reads EPEVTQTPSHQVTQMGQEVILRCVPISNHLYFYWYRQILGQKVEFLVSFYNNEISEKSEIFDDQFSVERPDGSNFTLKIRSTKLEDSAMYFCASSQQDSNQPQHFGDGTRLSIL.

This chain links TRBV20-1 with TRBJ2-3; no clear D. Trimming shortened V by 5 bases and J by 2 bases, and 5 bases separated the two germline ends. Looked up from germline, CDR1 is DFQATT and CDR2 is SNEGSKA (reference sequence). The CDR3 is made up of 11 amino acids. For the CDR3, the DNA is TGCAGTGCTTCAAACACAGATACGCAGTATTTT. Its translation: CSASNTDTQYF.

V gene TRBV29-1 combines with J gene TRBJ2-1; tentatively, D is TRBD2 (5 bases). Germline-derived CDR1 and CDR2 are SQVTM and ANQGSEA. Trimming removed 3 bases at V and 10 bases at J, with 16 bases between. The CDR3 has 13 residues. CDR3 in amino acids: CSVDVGVPPEQFF. In DNA form, the CDR3 reads TGCAGCGTTGATGTGGGAGTACCCCCAGAGCAGTTCTTC.

V and J are TRBV27 and TRBJ2-1; 11 bases map to TRBD2. Trimming took 3 bases from V and 10 from J; bases not matched to a gene: 8. Germline CDR1 is MNHEY and CDR2 is SMNVEV (reference sequence). This CDR3 spans 15 amino acids. The CDR3 here is CASSFASGGLGEQFF. The DNA of the CDR3 is TGTGCCAGCAGTTTTGCTAGCGGGGGGCTGGGAGAGCAGTTCTTC.

This clone was found once. J is TRBJ1-1 and V is TRBV29-1; 11 bases are shared with TRBD1. In germline, CDR1 is SQVTM, CDR2 ANQGSEA. J gave up 1 base and V 4 bases, and 2 bases lay outside the gene matches. This CDR3 has 14 amino acids. The CDR3 nucleotides read TGCAGCGTTGCCGGGACAGGGGGGAACACTGAAGCTTTCTTT. Its protein product is CSVAGTGGNTEAFF.

The chain joins TRBV30 to TRBJ2-3, with a tentative D call TRBD2 (6 bases). The CDR3 runs to 15 residues. V was cut by 4 bases and J by 0 bases, with 14 bases left in between. Germline lookup yields CDR1 GTSNPN and CDR2 SVGIG (reference sequence). CDR3 in amino acids: CAWMLSGHSTDTQYF. Here the CDR3 DNA reads TGTGCCTGGATGCTTAGCGGACATAGCACAGATACGCAGTATTTT.

This rearrangement joins TRBV9 to TRBJ2-5; TRBD2 aligns across 14 bases. The CDR3 runs 15 residues. After removal of 5 bases from V and 4 bases from J, the junction contained 4 bases not matched to a gene. CDR1 is SGDLS and CDR2 is YYNGEE in the germline V gene. The CDR3 loop reads CASSEGLAGVETQYF. Written as DNA, the CDR3 is TGTGCCAGCAGTGAGGGACTAGCGGGAGTAGAGACCCAGTACTTC.

This rearrangement joins TRBV5-1 to TRBJ1-2; 10 bases are a match to TRBD1. With V trimmed by 6 bases and J by 6 bases, 8 bases remained unmatched. The germline V gene encodes CDR1 SGHRS and CDR2 YFSETQ. The CDR3 has 14 residues. The CDR3 sequence: CASTQDRGSDGYTF. CDR3 sequence (DNA): TGCGCCAGCACCCAGGACAGGGGGTCAGATGGCTACACCTTC.

This sequence joins TRBV28 and TRBJ2-7; TRBD2 aligns across 8 bases. With V trimmed by 7 bases and J by 4 bases, 9 bases remained unmatched. The CDR3 loop spans 14 amino acids. The germline V gene has CDR1 MDHEN and CDR2 SYDVKM. The CDR3 sequence is CASIRSGSYYEQYF. The CDR3 DNA follows: TGTGCCAGCATCAGAAGCGGGAGCTATTACGAGCAGTACTTC.